The 30 T cell receptor beta chains below all came from one sample that was sequenced in a study of cytomegalovirus exposure and HLA in healthy donors. The study ran its PCR with 60 Vbeta and 13 Jbeta primers. The table came from immunoSEQ multiplex PCR; TCRdb's copy has only in-frame clones and leaves some out. The sample records 80,000 to 130,000 clones, roughly 77% being singletons. The sample taken for sequencing was PBMCs. The receptors were gathered from a woman between 50 and 59 years old in good health and CMV-seropositive.

The rearrangement links TRBV27 to TRBJ1-5, with D possibly being TRBD1 (5 bases). Trimming left V 1 base short and J 8 bases short, with 9 bases between. The CDR3 totals 13 residues. Germline V lookup: CDR1 MNHEY, CDR2 SMNVEV (reference sequence). The CDR3 protein is CASSLFRGEPQHF. In DNA, the CDR3 is TGTGCCAGCAGTTTATTTCGGGGGGAGCCCCAGCATTTT.

The chain employs TRBV4-1 and TRBJ2-7; the match to TRBD1 covers 10 bases. Germline V gene data show CDR1 as MGHRA and CDR2 as YSYEKL. The CDR3 has 15 residues. J was trimmed by 4 bases and V by 1 base; bases with no gene match: 4. This CDR3 is CASSQAGTGAYEQYF. CDR3 coding DNA: TGCGCCAGCAGCCAAGCCGGGACAGGGGCGTACGAGCAGTACTTC.

Concerning this clone itself: One end of the junction is discordant with germline, which a read error may explain. The chain is built from TRBV6-1 and TRBJ2-1; tentatively, D is TRBD2 (6 bases). Germline-derived CDR1 and CDR2 are MNHNS and SASEGT. The CDR3 spans 13 residues. The CDR3 loop reads CAGRRLDDNEQFF. CDR3 nucleotides: TGTGCCGGCAGGAGACTAGATGACAATGAGCAGTTCTTC.

The V and J genes are TRBV19 and TRBJ2-5; D perhaps matches TRBD2 (6 bases). The CDR3 extends over 12 amino acids. Germline CDR1 and CDR2: LNHDA and SQIVND (reference sequence). Between the trimmed V and J ends, which lost 5 bases and 4 bases, there was a span of 8 bases. CDR3 sequence (DNA): TGTGCCAGTAGTGGAGGGATAGAGACCCAGTACTTC. The encoded protein is CASSGGIETQYF.

This clone was observed a single time. V gene TRBV11-2 combines with J gene TRBJ1-5; D ambiguous. This CDR3 has 13 amino acids. Germline V CDR1 and CDR2: SGHAT, FQNNGV. Trimming shortened V by 0 bases and J by 9 bases, and 9 bases separated the two germline ends. The CDR3 DNA is TGTGCCAGCAGCTTAGAGACGGGTCGGCCCCAGCATTTT. This encodes CASSLETGRPQHF.

The J gene is TRBJ1-1, the V gene TRBV30; D is undetermined. This CDR3 comprises 13 residues. V lost 5 bases, J lost 1 base, and 11 bases lay in between. The germline CDR1 and CDR2 sequences are GTSNPN and SVGIG (reference sequence). The CDR3 sequence is CAWRWGGNTEAFF. For the CDR3, the DNA is TGTGCCTGGCGATGGGGAGGGAACACTGAAGCTTTCTTT.

The chain employs TRBV4-2 and TRBJ2-3; 15 bases match TRBD2. Per the germline V gene, CDR1 is LGHNA and CDR2 is YNFKEQ. This CDR3 contains 18 residues. Losses at the gene ends were 4 bases for V and 2 bases for J; bases not matched to a gene: 7. This CDR3 reads CASSPGTSGRPYTDTQYF. CDR3 coding DNA: TGTGCCAGCAGCCCCGGGACTAGCGGGAGGCCCTACACAGATACGCAGTATTTT.

This rearrangement joins TRBV5-6 to TRBJ2-3; no firm D call. Per the germline V gene, CDR1 is SGHDT and CDR2 is YYEEEE. V lost 0 bases and J 0 bases, leaving 8 bases between the germline ends. CDR3 size: 15 residues. Here the CDR3 reads CASSLGLGSTDTQYF. For the CDR3, the DNA is TGTGCCAGCAGCTTGGGTCTAGGAAGCACAGATACGCAGTATTTT.

The rearrangement uses TRBV7-2 and TRBJ2-2; no firm D call. V lost 5 bases and J lost 1, with 8 bases in between. Germline CDR1 is SGHTA and CDR2 is FQGNSA. There are 14 residues in the CDR3. CDR3 DNA: TGTGCCAGCAGCAGTTCAGGGAACACCGGGGAGCTGTTTTTT. Amino acids: CASSSSGNTGELFF.

The chain joins TRBV6-1 to TRBJ1-5; D unresolved. The V end was cut by 1 base, the J end by 5 bases, with 3 bases between. CDR1 is MNHNS, CDR2 SASEGT, per germline. This CDR3 has 12 amino acids. Here the CDR3 reads CASSEVYQPQHF. The CDR3 region has the DNA TGTGCCAGCAGTGAAGTCTATCAGCCCCAGCATTTT.

This clone showed up just a few times. This chain joins TRBV5-4 and TRBJ2-3; TRBD2 aligns across 8 bases. J lost 3 bases, V lost 3 bases, and 3 bases had no gene match. The CDR3 is 14 amino acids. Germline V gene lookup returns CDR1 SGHNT and CDR2 YYREEE (reference sequence). The chain's CDR3 is CASSYREGTDTQYF. CDR3 bases: TGTGCCAGCAGCTACCGGGAGGGGACAGATACGCAGTATTTT.

The CDR3 loop reads CASSPPTGGGQPQHF. CDR3 coding DNA: TGTGCCAGCTCACCACCCACAGGGGGTGGTCAGCCCCAGCATTTT. The chain employs TRBV18 and TRBJ1-5, with 8 bases identical to TRBD1. The V segment lost 0 bases and the J segment 6 bases; nucleotides outside the gene matches: 4. Germline values: CDR1 KGHSH, CDR2 LQKENI. This CDR3 region has 15 residues.

The V and J genes are TRBV7-6 and TRBJ2-3; perhaps TRBD1 as D (5 bases). V lost 4 bases and J lost 2, with 19 bases in between. The germline gives CDR1 SGHVS, CDR2 FNYEAQ. This CDR3 spans 17 amino acids. This CDR3 is CASSSRTRANPTDTQYF. CDR3 DNA sequence: TGTGCCAGCAGCTCGAGGACAAGGGCGAACCCCACAGATACGCAGTATTTT.

The chain couples TRBV6-1 to TRBJ2-3; 8 bases are shared with TRBD2. The germline V gene has CDR1 MNHNS and CDR2 SASEGT. V trimming: 6 bases; J trimming: 1 base; junction bases outside the gene matches: 6. The CDR3 contains 15 residues. The CDR3 loop is CASRGYGGGTDTQYF. CDR3 in DNA: TGTGCCAGCAGAGGATACGGGGGGGGCACAGATACGCAGTATTTT.

This chain links TRBV27 with TRBJ2-1; weak D call: TRBD2 (6 bases). Germline CDR1 is MNHEY and CDR2 is SMNVEV (reference sequence). V shed 3 bases and J shed 7 bases, with 13 bases lying between them. This CDR3 comprises 14 residues. The CDR3 coding sequence is TGTGCCAGCAGTTTGGGGGGTACGAGAAATGAGCAGTTCTTC. Its translation: CASSLGGTRNEQFF.

The chain joins TRBV10-1 to TRBJ2-2; 8 positions match TRBD2. With V trimmed by 5 bases and J by 4 bases, 3 bases remained unmatched. The CDR3 runs to 14 residues. The V gene's germline CDR1 is WNHNN and CDR2 SYGVQD (reference sequence). In DNA, the CDR3 is TGCGCCAGCAGTCCGGGGGGGAGCACCGGGGAGCTGTTTTTT. Translation: CASSPGGSTGELFF.

J is TRBJ2-5 and V is TRBV15, with a weak D call TRBD2 (6 bases). The CDR3 is 15 residues long. CDR1 is LNHNV, CDR2 YYDKDF, per germline (reference sequence). DNA for the CDR3: TGTGCTTCGGGGGAAGGCGGCTCCACTGGGGAGACCCAGTACTTC. It yields the protein CASGEGGSTGETQYF.

The V call is TRBV12-5, the J call TRBJ2-3; 10 bases are shared with TRBD2. The CDR3 spans 16 residues. Germline V gene data show CDR1 as LGHNT and CDR2 as FRNRAP. V lost 9 bases and J lost 3; bases outside the gene matches: 12. CDR3 sequence (DNA): TGTGCTAGCGCCACCGGGACTAGCGCCTTGACAGATACGCAGTATTTT. Protein: CASATGTSALTDTQYF.

V usage is TRBV4-1 and J usage is TRBJ2-7; 7 nucleotides align to TRBD2. Germline loops: CDR1 MGHRA, CDR2 YSYEKL. The length of the CDR3 is 15 residues. V lost 1 base, J lost 0 bases, and 3 bases stayed unmatched. CDR3 loop: CASSQVVAGSYEQYF. The CDR3 nucleotides are TGCGCCAGCAGCCAAGTGGTAGCGGGCTCCTACGAGCAGTACTTC.

The V gene is TRBV30, the J gene TRBJ1-2; 8 nucleotides match TRBD1. CDR3 length: 13 amino acids. Germline values: CDR1 GTSNPN, CDR2 SVGIG (reference sequence). With 3 bases clipped from V and 6 bases from J, the junction kept 6 bases outside the gene matches. CDR3 coding DNA: TGTGCCTGGAGAAACCAGGGGGCGGATGGCTACACCTTC. Amino acids: CAWRNQGADGYTF.

There are a few counts of this clone. Other DNA sequences of this sample code for an identical CDR3. J is TRBJ1-1 and V is TRBV19; a possible D gene is TRBD1 (6 bases). Per the germline V gene, CDR1 is LNHDA and CDR2 is SQIVND (reference sequence). The CDR3 loop spans 13 amino acids. Deletions cut 1 base from V and 5 bases from J, with 8 bases between. For the CDR3, the DNA is TGTGCCAGTAGTATAGGGGGGCTTACTGAAGCTTTCTTT. Its protein product is CASSIGGLTEAFF.

The chain uses TRBV6-5 and TRBJ1-2; 9 bases are a match to TRBD1. The CDR3 has 13 amino acids. In germline, CDR1 is MNHEY, CDR2 SVGAGI. The V and J ends lost 6 bases and 4 bases, in that order; junction bases with no gene match: 3. The DNA for the CDR3 is TGTGCCAGCAGACAGGGGGCGACCTATGGCTACACCTTC. Amino acids: CASRQGATYGYTF.

The genes are TRBV27 and TRBJ2-3; TRBD1 is a possible D gene (5 bases). V shed 4 bases and J shed 4 bases, with 12 bases lying between them. The germline V gene has CDR1 MNHEY and CDR2 SMNVEV (reference sequence). This CDR3 has 14 residues. The CDR3 region has the DNA TGTGCCAGCAGTTCCTTGGGGCCGCCAGATACGCAGTATTTT. Its translation: CASSSLGPPDTQYF.

This clone was detected once. This rearrangement joins TRBV5-4 to TRBJ1-1; a possible D gene is TRBD1 (5 bases). Germline CDR1 SGHNT, CDR2 YYREEE (reference sequence). Trimming shortened V by 4 bases and J by 0 bases, and 16 bases separated the two germline ends. The CDR3 sequence is 16 residues long. The CDR3 DNA follows: TGTGCCAGCAGCCACCCGGGGGGGGGACTGAACACTGAAGCTTTCTTT. It encodes CASSHPGGGLNTEAFF.

The CDR3 DNA follows: TGTGCCGCCCGAGGAGCGGGAGGGCGTACCGGGGAGCTGTTTTTT. Translated, it gives CAARGAGGRTGELFF. The chain has TRBV6-5 and TRBJ2-2; 10 bases map to TRBD2. This CDR3 spans 15 amino acids. Germline CDR1 is MNHEY and CDR2 is SVGAGI. V dropped 11 bases and J dropped 5; count of bases not matched to a gene: 11.

This chain uses TRBV15 with TRBJ1-5; the match to TRBD1 covers 9 bases. The CDR3 runs 15 residues. Looked up from germline, CDR1 is LNHNV and CDR2 is YYDKDF (reference sequence). The V and J ends lost 7 bases and 6 bases, in that order; junction bases with no gene match: 10. The CDR3 region is CATKLWGQGAQPQHF. CDR3 nucleotides: TGTGCCACCAAATTATGGGGACAGGGAGCTCAGCCCCAGCATTTT.

This clone was counted only a few times. The chain recombines TRBV5-5 with TRBJ1-6; D call uncertain. V was cut by 4 bases and J by 7 bases, with 12 bases left in between. Germline V gene sequence: CDR1 SGHKS, CDR2 YYEKEE (reference sequence). The CDR3 runs 14 residues. The CDR3 reads CASSPGLNNSPLHF. DNA of the CDR3: TGTGCCAGCAGCCCCGGACTCAACAATTCACCCCTCCACTTT.

The chain joins TRBV15 to TRBJ2-7, with unresolved D. With 0 bases removed from V and 2 bases from J, the gap between germline ends came to 5 bases. Germline assignment: CDR1 LNHNV and CDR2 YYDKDF (reference sequence). There are 13 residues in the CDR3. The CDR3 region is CATSRDLTYEQYF. The CDR3 nucleotides read TGTGCCACCAGCAGAGACCTTACCTACGAGCAGTACTTC. Based on the CDR3 plus reference TRBV15 and TRBJ2-7, the full variable domain is DAMVIQNPRYQVTQFGKPVTLSCSQTLNHNVMYWYQQKSSQAPKLLFHYYDKDFNNEADTPDNFQSRRPNTSFCFLDIRSPGLGDTAMYLCATSRDLTYEQYFGPGTRLTVT.

The genes are TRBV4-2 and TRBJ1-3; D gene unclear. Germline V lookup: CDR1 LGHNA, CDR2 YNFKEQ. The V end was cut by 5 bases, the J end by 0 bases, with 8 bases between. This CDR3 spans 14 amino acids. CDR3 nucleotide sequence: TGTGCCAGCAGCTTAGTTGGCTCTGGAAACACCATATATTTT. Translating it yields CASSLVGSGNTIYF.

V usage is TRBV4-1 and J usage is TRBJ2-7; weak D call: TRBD2 (6 bases). The V and J ends lost 4 bases and 2 bases respectively, with 12 bases between them. The CDR3 extends over 14 amino acids. Germline V gene lookup returns CDR1 MGHRA and CDR2 YSYEKL. This CDR3 is CASSPRDSTYEQYF. In DNA form, the CDR3 reads TGCGCCAGCAGCCCCCGGGACTCTACCTACGAGCAGTACTTC.